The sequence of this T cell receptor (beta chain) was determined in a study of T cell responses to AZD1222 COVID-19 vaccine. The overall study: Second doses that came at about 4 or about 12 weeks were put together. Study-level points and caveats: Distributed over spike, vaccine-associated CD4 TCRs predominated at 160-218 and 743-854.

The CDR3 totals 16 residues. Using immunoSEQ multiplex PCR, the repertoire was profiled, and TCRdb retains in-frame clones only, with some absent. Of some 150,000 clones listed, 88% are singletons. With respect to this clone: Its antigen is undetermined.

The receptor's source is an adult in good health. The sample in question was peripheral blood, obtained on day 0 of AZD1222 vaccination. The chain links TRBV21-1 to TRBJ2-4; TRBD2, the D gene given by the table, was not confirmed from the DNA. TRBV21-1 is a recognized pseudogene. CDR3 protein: CASSAGGRGTKNIQYF. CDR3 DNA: TGTGCCAGCAGCGCCGGGGGGCGCGGGACCAAAAACATTCAGTACTTC.